These 13 T cell receptor beta chains share one sample of origin, sequenced in a study of T cells after yellow fever vaccination. TCRdb reanalysed the 5' RACE reads using MiXCR and keeps one entry per CDR3 protein. Among roughly 330,000 distinct CDR3 sequences listed, around 4.1% were seen once. Material: PBMCs, obtained 5 days after the yellow fever booster vaccination. These TCRs come from a man between 18 and 29 years old who received the YFV17D yellow fever vaccine.

This clonotype was found many times. The chain has TRBV12-3 or TRBV12-4 and TRBJ1-1; TRBD1 agrees at 7 bases. The V and J ends lost 6 bases and 8 bases, in that order; junction bases with no gene match: 12. The length of the CDR3 is 14 residues. The CDR3 loop is CASSPPDRVPEAFF. The CDR3 DNA reads as TGTGCCAGCAGCCCCCCCGACAGGGTCCCCGAAGCTTTCTTT.

There are a few counts of this clonotype. The chain uses TRBV4-2 and TRBJ1-4, with D unclear. Looked up from germline, CDR1 is LGHNA and CDR2 is YNFKEQ. The CDR3 totals 15 residues. The V end was cut by 0 bases, the J end by 5 bases, with 10 bases between. Here the CDR3 reads CASSQEQWINEKLFF. DNA for the CDR3: TGTGCCAGCAGCCAAGAACAGTGGATCAATGAAAAACTGTTTTTT.

Many counts were recorded for this clonotype. The chain uses TRBV5-1 and TRBJ2-5, with TRBD2 matching 8 bases. Germline CDR1 is SGHRS and CDR2 is YFSETQ. The ends lost 2 bases at V and 4 bases at J; junction bases unmatched: 4. The CDR3 contains 14 residues. The CDR3 DNA reads as TGCGCCAGCAGCTTCGGGGGGGCCGGAGAGACCCAGTACTTC. It specifies CASSFGGAGETQYF. The full variable domain, with the rest looked up from reference TRBV5-1 and TRBJ2-5, is KAGVTQTPRYLIKTRGQQVTLSCSPISGHRSVSWYQQTPGQGLQFLFEYFSETQRNKGNFPGRFSGRQFSNSRSEMNVSTLELGDSALYLCASSFGGAGETQYFGPGTRLLVL.

This clonotype was recorded a few times. This sequence joins TRBV20-1 and TRBJ2-3, with D unresolved. The germline V and J ends were trimmed by 5 bases and 1 base, with 7 bases remaining between them. The CDR3 totals 12 residues. Germline V CDR1 and CDR2: DFQATT, SNEGSKA (reference sequence). As DNA, the CDR3 is TGCAGTGCTCGACGGGGCACAGATACGCAGTATTTT. Its translation: CSARRGTDTQYF.

In its sample, this clonotype was seen many times. J is TRBJ2-1 and V is TRBV7-2, with 12 bases matching TRBD2. The germline V gene encodes CDR1 SGHTA and CDR2 FQGNSA. The trim removed 5 bases at V and 4 bases at J, leaving 6 bases unmatched. The CDR3 is made up of 16 amino acids. The CDR3 nucleotides are TGTGCCAGCAGCAAACCTAGCGGGGGGGCATACAATGAGCAGTTCTTC. Its translation: CASSKPSGGAYNEQFF.

The chain couples TRBV10-3 to TRBJ1-1, with a weak D call TRBD1 (6 bases). CDR1 is ENHRY and CDR2 is SYGVKD in the germline V gene. There are 16 residues in the CDR3. The V and J ends lost 0 bases and 5 bases respectively, with 16 bases between them. The chain's CDR3 is CAISESAYTGKTEAFF. CDR3 in DNA: TGTGCCATCAGTGAGTCTGCATATACAGGGAAAACTGAAGCTTTCTTT.

This clonotype was recorded a few times. The chain joins TRBV5-5 to TRBJ2-4; tentatively, D is TRBD2 (7 bases). Between the trimmed V and J ends, which lost 6 bases and 2 bases, there was a span of 15 bases. The CDR3 totals 15 residues. From germline, CDR1 is SGHKS and CDR2 YYEKEE (reference sequence). In DNA form, the CDR3 reads TGTGCCAGCATCGGAGGGGGGGGCCCCAAAAACATTCAGTACTTC. This codes for CASIGGGGPKNIQYF.

This clonotype was observed a handful of times. The gene calls are TRBV4-2 and TRBJ2-3; D gene unclear. Trimming shortened V by 0 bases and J by 4 bases, and 11 bases separated the two germline ends. There are 15 residues in the CDR3. CDR1 and CDR2 from the germline V gene are LGHNA and YNFKEQ. The CDR3 region is CASSQDPPIPDTQYF. Written as DNA, the CDR3 is TGTGCCAGCAGCCAAGACCCACCCATTCCAGATACGCAGTATTTT.

This clonotype came up a few times. J is TRBJ2-1 and V is TRBV4-2; D is unresolved. The germline gives CDR1 LGHNA, CDR2 YNFKEQ. The germline V and J ends were trimmed by 1 base and 9 bases, with 13 bases remaining between them. The CDR3 is 14 amino acids. CDR3 sequence: CASSQVEPNGEQFF. CDR3 bases: TGTGCCAGCAGCCAAGTGGAACCCAACGGTGAGCAGTTCTTC.

This clonotype was counted a few times. The chain employs TRBV7-2 and TRBJ2-3; D gene uncertain. Germline assignment: CDR1 SGHTA and CDR2 FQGNSA. This CDR3 contains 12 residues. The germline V and J ends were trimmed by 5 bases and 6 bases, with 9 bases remaining between them. The CDR3 bases are TGTGCCAGCAGCGACCTTGGGGATACGCAGTATTTT. This codes for CASSDLGDTQYF.

This rearrangement joins TRBV24-1 to TRBJ1-1, with 7 bases matching TRBD1. CDR1 is KGHDR and CDR2 is SFDVKD in the germline V gene. This CDR3 comprises 16 residues. The V segment lost 1 base and the J segment 6 bases; nucleotides outside the gene matches: 10. CDR3 coding DNA: TGTGCCACCAGTGATTTATGGAAACAGGGGATGGCTGAAGCTTTCTTT. Translated, it gives CATSDLWKQGMAEAFF.

The chain has TRBV10-1 and TRBJ2-7; either TRBD1 or TRBD2 may fit D (5 bases each). The CDR3 sequence is 16 residues long. V was trimmed by 0 bases and J by 7 bases, leaving 19 bases between them. Germline loops: CDR1 WNHNN, CDR2 SYGVQD (reference sequence). The CDR3 DNA is TGCGCCAGCAGTGAGTCAGGGGACGGAGGTGCAGGAGAGCAGTACTTC. Translation: CASSESGDGGAGEQYF.

The V call is TRBV19, the J call TRBJ2-3; 10 bases line up with TRBD2. Germline lookup yields CDR1 LNHDA and CDR2 SQIVND (reference sequence). The CDR3 sequence is 14 residues long. V lost 9 bases, J lost 6 bases, and 9 bases stayed unmatched. The CDR3 loop reads CASESSGGSDTQYF. The CDR3 bases are TGTGCCAGCGAATCTAGCGGGGGATCGGATACGCAGTATTTT.